A single sample is the source of the 10 T cell receptor beta chains below, sequenced in a study of T cell responses to AZD1222 COVID-19 vaccine. Profiling relied on immunoSEQ multiplex PCR, and the TCRdb table lists in-frame clones only, not all of them. The table records tens of thousands of clones, around 91% of them present only once. Source: peripheral blood, taken 28 days after the second AZD1222 dose. The receptors were gathered from an adult who received the AZD1222 COVID-19 vaccine.

The table lists this clone with a few counts. The rearrangement uses TRBV10-3 and TRBJ1-2; maybe TRBD1 (6 bases). The CDR3 contains 13 residues. V gave up 6 bases and J gave up 2 bases, with 10 bases separating them. CDR1 and CDR2 from the germline V gene are ENHRY and SYGVKD. CDR3 protein: CAIRDRWNYGYTF. CDR3 sequence (DNA): TGTGCCATCAGGGACAGATGGAACTATGGCTACACCTTC.

The CDR3 here is CASSVGNTGELFF. The CDR3 nucleotides read TGTGCCAGCAGCGTAGGGAACACCGGGGAGCTGTTTTTT. This sequence joins TRBV9 and TRBJ2-2; D is undetermined. V shed 0 bases and J shed 1 base, with 1 base lying between them. This CDR3 contains 13 residues. Germline V gene data show CDR1 as SGDLS and CDR2 as YYNGEE.

This chain connects TRBV11-2 to TRBJ2-1; D possibly uses TRBD1 or TRBD2 (5 bases each). The length of the CDR3 is 13 residues. The ends were cut back, 6 bases at V and 8 bases at J, with 14 bases in the middle. Germline loops: CDR1 SGHAT, CDR2 FQNNGV. CDR3 in DNA: TGTGCCAGCAGGGTGAGGGGCGTGGATGAGCAGTTCTTC. Its translation: CASRVRGVDEQFF.

The chain couples TRBV9 to TRBJ2-1; TRBD2 matches 9 bases. The CDR3 runs 18 residues. Trimming removed 3 bases from V and 1 base from J; junction bases left unmatched: 11. Germline CDR1 SGDLS, CDR2 YYNGEE. The CDR3: CASSAGTSPPNSYNEQFF. The CDR3 DNA reads as TGTGCCAGCAGCGCCGGGACTAGCCCACCTAATTCCTACAATGAGCAGTTCTTC.

This chain uses TRBV19 with TRBJ2-7, with D perhaps TRBD2 (6 bases). V was shortened by 2 bases and J by 1 base, with 12 bases between the two germline ends. CDR1 is LNHDA and CDR2 is SQIVND in the germline V gene (reference sequence). The CDR3 sequence is 15 residues long. The CDR3 reads CASSISYRGSYEQYF. The CDR3, as DNA: TGTGCCAGTAGTATAAGTTATCGGGGGTCCTACGAGCAGTACTTC.

This chain uses TRBV6-6 with TRBJ1-2; D gene unclear. The V end was cut by 5 bases, the J end by 8 bases, with 12 bases between. This CDR3 has 12 amino acids. CDR1 and CDR2 (germline): MNHNY, SVGAGI (reference sequence). CDR3 amino acids: CASSPTRRGYTF. The CDR3, as DNA: TGTGCCAGCAGTCCTACGAGGCGCGGCTACACCTTC.

The chain links TRBV7-9 to TRBJ2-1, with 9 nucleotides matching TRBD1. V was clipped by 5 bases and J by 8 bases; unmatched bases: 19. This CDR3 region has 18 residues. CDR1 is SEHNR, CDR2 FQNEAQ, per germline (reference sequence). CDR3 amino acids: CASSLPGARDRDLHEQFF. Written as DNA, the CDR3 is TGTGCCAGCAGCCTGCCAGGAGCCCGGGACAGGGACCTACATGAGCAGTTCTTC. The full variable domain, completed using reference TRBV7-9 and TRBJ2-1, is DTGVSQNPRHKITKRGQNVTFRCDPISEHNRLYWYRQTLGQGPEFLTYFQNEAQLEKSRLLSDRFSAERPKGSFSTLEIQRTEQGDSAMYLCASSLPGARDRDLHEQFFGPGTRLTVL.

As concerns this clone: The DNA is left out, because the CDR3 cannot be placed on it with certainty; the CDR3 is given as TCRdb lists it. The chain combines TRBV10-2 with TRBJ2-7; the table's TRBD2 call for D was not verified on the DNA. The CDR3 is 18 residues long, counting both termini. CDR1 and CDR2 from the germline V gene are WSHSY and SAAADI. The CDR3 sequence is CASSGIESSNTSSTSGYF.

The rearrangement links TRBV6-6 to TRBJ2-3; 11 bases map to TRBD2. The CDR3 is made up of 17 amino acids. Per the germline V gene, CDR1 is MNHNY and CDR2 is SVGAGI (reference sequence). Trimming at V came to 5 bases and at J to 4 bases, leaving 11 bases not matched to a gene. The CDR3 DNA sequence: TGTGCCAGCAGTCGAGGTAGCGGGGGGGCCAAATCAGATACGCAGTATTTT. Amino acids: CASSRGSGGAKSDTQYF.

V gene TRBV11-2 combines with J gene TRBJ2-7; D gene unclear. Trimming left V 5 bases short and J 1 base short, with 9 bases between. Germline-derived CDR1 and CDR2 are SGHAT and FQNNGV. The CDR3 loop spans 13 amino acids. CDR3 nucleotides: TGTGCCAGCAGCCCGGCTACTTCCTACGAGCAGTACTTC. The encoded protein is CASSPATSYEQYF.